The 29 T cell receptor beta chains reported below all come from one sample, sequenced in a study of graft-versus-host responses after intestinal transplantation. TCRdb's table, derived via immunoSEQ multiplex PCR, lists solely in-frame clones and lacks some. Counted here are approximately 71,000 clones, approximately 88% occurring once; the ten biggest clones make up 2.5%. For these TCRs, the target antigens are not known. Sequences were derived from unstimulated CD8+ T cells sorted from spleen or lymph node cells, sampled before intestinal transplant. These receptor sequences come from a human donor who received an intestinal transplant.

V and J are TRBV7-6 and TRBJ2-2, with 13 bases identical to TRBD2. This CDR3 has 17 residues. J was trimmed by 1 base and V by 5 bases; bases with no gene match: 4. In germline, CDR1 is SGHVS, CDR2 FNYEAQ. CDR3 loop: CASSARLAGGNTGELFF. The CDR3 bases are TGTGCCAGCAGCGCCCGACTAGCGGGAGGGAACACCGGGGAGCTGTTTTTT.

V and J are TRBV5-5 and TRBJ2-7; 10 bases are a match to TRBD2. Unmatched junction bases numbered 10, after V lost 4 bases and J lost 3 bases. This CDR3 comprises 16 residues. The V gene's germline CDR1 is SGHKS and CDR2 YYEKEE (reference sequence). CDR3 in amino acids: CASSPGPSGSRYEQYF. The DNA for the CDR3 is TGTGCCAGCAGCCCCGGGCCTAGCGGGAGTCGCTACGAGCAGTACTTC.

This chain joins TRBV14 and TRBJ2-5, with 11 bases fitting TRBD2. The V gene end was trimmed by 0 bases and the J gene end by 7 bases; junction bases not matched to a gene: 13. Per the germline V gene, CDR1 is SGHDN and CDR2 is FVKESK. The CDR3 consists of 18 residues. For the CDR3, the DNA is TGTGCCAGCAGCCAAGATTGGCTAGCGGGGGGCTCCGGGACGACCCAGTACTTC. Amino acid sequence: CASSQDWLAGGSGTTQYF. The complete variable domain, with remaining parts taken from reference TRBV14 and TRBJ2-5, reads EAGVTQFPSHSVIEKGQTVTLRCDPISGHDNLYWYRRVMGKEIKFLLHFVKESKQDESGMPNNRFLAERTGGTYSTLKVQPAELEDSGVYFCASSQDWLAGGSGTTQYFGPGTRLLVL.

The chain uses TRBV29-1 and TRBJ1-2; 8 bases match TRBD1. This CDR3 has 14 amino acids. Germline CDR1 SQVTM, CDR2 ANQGSEA. With 6 bases clipped from V and 8 bases from J, the junction kept 14 bases outside the gene matches. The chain's CDR3 is CSVADRGAMRGYTF. In nucleotides, the CDR3 is TGCAGCGTCGCCGACAGGGGAGCTATGAGGGGCTACACCTTC.

V gene TRBV11-2 combines with J gene TRBJ1-2, with 12 bases that match TRBD1. The CDR3 is 15 residues long. V lost 5 bases to trimming and J lost 8 bases; unmatched junction nucleotides: 9. CDR1 is SGHAT and CDR2 is FQNNGV in the germline V gene. The CDR3: CASSVHRDRGRGYTF. DNA of the CDR3: TGTGCCAGCAGCGTCCACCGGGACAGGGGGCGCGGCTACACCTTC.

J is TRBJ1-2 and V is TRBV5-6, with D uncertain. Germline V lookup: CDR1 SGHDT, CDR2 YYEEEE. This CDR3 has 14 residues. V lost 4 bases, J lost 12 bases, and 22 bases lay in between. CDR3 DNA sequence: TGTGCCAGCAGCGCCGGACGGACTGACACGCGCGACACCTTC. This codes for CASSAGRTDTRDTF. Based on the CDR3 plus reference TRBV5-6 and TRBJ1-2, the full variable domain is DAGVTQSPTHLIKTRGQQVTLRCSPKSGHDTVSWYQQALGQGPQFIFQYYEEEERQRGNFPDRFSGHQFPNYSSELNVNALLLGDSALYLCASSAGRTDTRDTFGSGTRLTVV.

The gene calls are TRBV5-1 and TRBJ1-1; D not certain. The CDR3 runs 14 residues. Trimming left V 2 bases short and J 0 bases short, with 8 bases between. In germline, CDR1 is SGHRS, CDR2 YFSETQ. The CDR3 here is CASSLPGMNTEAFF. Here the CDR3 DNA reads TGCGCCAGCAGCTTACCCGGGATGAACACTGAAGCTTTCTTT.

The V gene is TRBV28, the J gene TRBJ2-5; 7 bases fit TRBD2. Germline V gene data show CDR1 as MDHEN and CDR2 as SYDVKM. The CDR3 runs 14 residues. Germline trimming cut 7 bases from V and 4 bases from J; bases unmatched to any gene: 9. The CDR3 protein is CASKPAGARETQYF. CDR3 DNA sequence: TGTGCCAGCAAACCCGCGGGAGCCAGAGAGACCCAGTACTTC.

The V and J genes are TRBV15 and TRBJ2-6; weak D call: TRBD1 (6 bases). The germline gives CDR1 LNHNV, CDR2 YYDKDF (reference sequence). Trimming shortened V by 0 bases and J by 4 bases, and 10 bases separated the two germline ends. The CDR3 spans 16 residues. CDR3 residues: CATSRDQGSGANVLTF. The CDR3 DNA sequence: TGTGCCACCAGCAGAGATCAGGGGTCGGGGGCCAACGTCCTGACTTTC.

The chain carries TRBV7-2 and TRBJ2-7, with a tentative D call TRBD2 (6 bases). CDR1 is SGHTA, CDR2 FQGNSA, per germline. Trimming removed 2 bases from V and 3 bases from J, with 14 bases in between. CDR3 length: 15 residues. The CDR3 region has the DNA TGTGCCAGCAGCTTATTTGGAGGGACGGACTACGAGCAGTACTTC. Amino acid sequence: CASSLFGGTDYEQYF.

The rearrangement links TRBV2 to TRBJ2-1; unclear D gene. This CDR3 region has 11 residues. V shed 7 bases and J shed 10 bases, with 11 bases lying between them. Germline CDR1 and CDR2: SNHLY and FYNNEI. CDR3 sequence reads: CASTPWPEQFF. The CDR3 DNA sequence: TGTGCCAGCACCCCCTGGCCGGAGCAGTTCTTC.

J is TRBJ2-3 and V is TRBV4-1; 11 bases are a match to TRBD2. CDR1 MGHRA and CDR2 YSYEKL come from the germline V gene. After removal of 3 bases from V and 3 bases from J, the junction contained 5 bases not matched to a gene. This CDR3 is built from 16 residues. Written as DNA, the CDR3 is TGCGCCAGCAGCCAGGGACTAGCGGACAGGACAGATACGCAGTATTTT. This gives the protein CASSQGLADRTDTQYF.

The DNA for the CDR3 is TGTGCCAGCACCGGGGGGGCTGGACAGGTCCCCTACGAGCAGTACTTC. It is translated as CASTGGAGQVPYEQYF. The chain joins TRBV11-2 to TRBJ2-7; D is perhaps TRBD2 (8 bases). The germline gives CDR1 SGHAT, CDR2 FQNNGV. This CDR3 is built from 16 residues. Between the trimmed V and J ends, which lost 7 bases and 2 bases, there was a span of 21 bases.

V and J are TRBV29-1 and TRBJ1-1; no clear D. V was trimmed by 5 bases and J by 1 base, leaving 8 bases between them. The CDR3 has 12 residues. In germline, CDR1 is SQVTM, CDR2 ANQGSEA. As DNA, the CDR3 is TGCAGCGTTCTCCCAGAGAACACTGAAGCTTTCTTT. The encoded protein is CSVLPENTEAFF.

The chain uses TRBV15 and TRBJ2-6; D perhaps matches TRBD2 (6 bases). Germline values: CDR1 LNHNV, CDR2 YYDKDF (reference sequence). Trimming left V 1 base short and J 0 bases short, with 13 bases between. The CDR3 is made up of 18 amino acids. This CDR3 is CATSRVGEVYSGANVLTF. Here the CDR3 DNA reads TGTGCCACCAGCAGAGTTGGGGAGGTTTACTCTGGGGCCAACGTCCTGACTTTC.

This clone occurred once. The chain carries TRBV27 and TRBJ2-7; TRBD1 aligns across 7 bases. This CDR3 is 15 amino acids long. V lost 0 bases and J lost 4; bases outside the gene matches: 6. Germline V gene data show CDR1 as MNHEY and CDR2 as SMNVEV (reference sequence). The CDR3 bases are TGTGCCAGCAGTTTATCGGGGACAGTACCTTACGAGCAGTACTTC. The encoded protein is CASSLSGTVPYEQYF.

This chain links TRBV27 with TRBJ2-1; 8 bases fit TRBD2. The CDR3 totals 15 residues. The J segment lost 0 bases and the V segment lost 3 bases, leaving 1 base of the junction unmatched. Germline V gene lookup returns CDR1 MNHEY and CDR2 SMNVEV (reference sequence). In DNA, the CDR3 is TGTGCCAGCAGTTTCACTAGCGGCTCCTACAATGAGCAGTTCTTC. This sequence encodes CASSFTSGSYNEQFF.

The rearrangement links TRBV28 to TRBJ1-5, with a weak D call TRBD1 (6 bases). Germline V lookup: CDR1 MDHEN, CDR2 SYDVKM. V was cut by 8 bases and J by 5 bases, with 13 bases left in between. CDR3 length equals 13 residues. This CDR3 reads CASRTVGHQPQHF. CDR3 sequence (DNA): TGTGCCAGCCGGACAGTTGGCCATCAGCCCCAGCATTTT.

The chain uses TRBV27 and TRBJ2-7; tentatively, D is TRBD2 (5 bases). The V gene lost 0 bases and the J gene lost 7 bases, with 10 bases spanning the gap. Germline CDR1 MNHEY, CDR2 SMNVEV (reference sequence). The CDR3 runs 13 residues. The CDR3 coding sequence is TGTGCCAGCAGTTTATCGTCGGGAAGGGAGCAGTACTTC. Translated, it gives CASSLSSGREQYF.

The J gene is TRBJ1-6, the V gene TRBV28; TRBD1 might be the D (6 bases). V lost 4 bases to trimming and J lost 3 bases, with 22 bases between them. CDR3 length: 19 residues. From germline, CDR1 is MDHEN and CDR2 SYDVKM. CDR3 region: CASSSPLPDSPLYNSPLHF. The CDR3 nucleotides are TGTGCCAGCAGTTCACCCCTACCGGACAGCCCCCTCTATAATTCACCCCTCCACTTT.

This chain joins TRBV30 and TRBJ1-1; tentative D call: TRBD1 (6 bases). The CDR3 length is 12 residues. Trimming shortened V by 2 bases and J by 7 bases, and 11 bases separated the two germline ends. Germline CDR1 is GTSNPN and CDR2 is SVGIG (reference sequence). The CDR3 sequence is CAWSLGQNEAFF. DNA of the CDR3: TGTGCCTGGAGTCTTGGACAGAATGAAGCTTTCTTT.

The V gene is TRBV19, the J gene TRBJ2-2; 10 bases align to TRBD1. V was pared by 4 bases and J by 4 bases, with 6 bases of the junction left unmatched. The V gene's germline CDR1 is LNHDA and CDR2 SQIVND (reference sequence). The CDR3 totals 16 residues. The CDR3 sequence is CASSSRDRGVTGELFF. The CDR3 DNA is TGTGCCAGTAGTAGTCGGGACAGGGGAGTCACCGGGGAGCTGTTTTTT.

The V call is TRBV6-5, the J call TRBJ2-7; 7 positions match TRBD2. The CDR3 covers 13 residues. Germline CDR1 and CDR2: MNHEY and SVGAGI. The ends lost 2 bases at V and 4 bases at J; junction bases unmatched: 2. CDR3 coding DNA: TGTGCCAGCAGTTACGGGGAGGGGTACGAGCAGTACTTC. The encoded protein is CASSYGEGYEQYF.

V gene TRBV6-5 combines with J gene TRBJ2-3; D unresolved. The CDR3 totals 16 residues. V lost 3 bases to trimming and J lost 0 bases, with 13 bases between them. In germline, CDR1 is MNHEY, CDR2 SVGAGI. The CDR3 DNA is TGTGCCAGCAGTTATATTCCTGCGCGGAGCACAGATACGCAGTATTTT. Its protein product is CASSYIPARSTDTQYF.

J is TRBJ2-7 and V is TRBV5-5; D is undetermined. The germline V and J ends were trimmed by 3 bases and 3 bases, with 7 bases remaining between them. The germline gives CDR1 SGHKS, CDR2 YYEKEE (reference sequence). The CDR3 covers 12 residues. CDR3 DNA sequence: TGTGCCAGCAGCTCGCCCGGCTACGAGCAGTACTTC. This sequence encodes CASSSPGYEQYF.

J is TRBJ2-1 and V is TRBV4-1, with D possibly matching TRBD1 (6 bases). The CDR3 loop spans 16 amino acids. Trimming left V 4 bases short and J 5 bases short, with 18 bases between. Germline CDR1 is MGHRA and CDR2 is YSYEKL. The CDR3 nucleotides are TGCGCCAGCAGCCCCCAGGGGTCCCCAATTAACAATGAGCAGTTCTTC. Protein sequence: CASSPQGSPINNEQFF.

The V and J genes are TRBV9 and TRBJ2-1, with 7 bases that match TRBD1. The length of the CDR3 is 13 residues. Germline CDR1 and CDR2: SGDLS and YYNGEE. The ends lost 8 bases at V and 7 bases at J; junction bases unmatched: 9. The CDR3 nucleotides are TGTGCCAGTCAATCAGACAGGGTAAATGAGCAGTTCTTC. Translation: CASQSDRVNEQFF.

This clone has just one count. The chain is built from TRBV25-1 and TRBJ1-5; D uncertain. V lost 1 base, J lost 6 bases, and 10 bases lay in between. Germline V gives CDR1 MGHDK, CDR2 SYGVNS. There are 14 residues in the CDR3. The CDR3 nucleotides are TGTGCCAGCAGTGAATTCGGGGTAGTTCAGCCCCAGCATTTT. This sequence encodes CASSEFGVVQPQHF. Drawing the rest from reference TRBV25-1 and TRBJ1-5, the complete variable domain is EADIYQTPRYLVIGTGKKITLECSQTMGHDKMYWYQQDPGMELHLIHYSYGVNSTEKGDLSSESTVSRIRTEHFPLTLESARPSHTSQYLCASSEFGVVQPQHFGDGTRLSIL.

Notes on this clone: Other nucleotide sequences in the sample specify the same CDR3. V usage is TRBV11-2 and J usage is TRBJ2-7; tentative D call: TRBD2 (5 bases). This CDR3 has 12 residues. V was pared by 7 bases and J by 9 bases, with 16 bases between. CDR1 is SGHAT, CDR2 FQNNGV, per germline. The CDR3 DNA sequence: TGTGCCAGCACCATTGGGCTAGCCCCGCAGTACTTC. It translates to CASTIGLAPQYF.